The sequence of this TCR beta chain was determined in a study of blood T cells in healthy people across ages. General study results and limits: Since the PBMCs were unsorted, naive and antigen-experienced cells could not be conclusively compared.

Primers used in a second PCR of about 6 to 12 cycles were a sample-barcoded 5' primer and a J-beta primer mix. TCRdb reanalysed the 5' RACE reads using MiXCR and keeps one entry per CDR3 protein. There are roughly 1,500,000 distinct CDR3 sequences in the sample; 30% to 35% occur only once, and around 11% lies in the top ten. This clonotype occurred once. The antigen is undetermined. One end of the junction varies from germline; a read error may be responsible. The germline V gene has CDR1 LNHNV and CDR2 YYDKDF (reference sequence). The CDR3 loop spans 16 amino acids. The TCR originated in a woman between 25 and 40 years old in good health. Material: blood. V gene TRBV15 combines with J gene TRBJ2-7, with D perhaps being TRBD1 or TRBD2 (6 bases each). The CDR3 loop reads CATSRAGRTASYGQYF. The CDR3 DNA follows: TGTGCCACCAGCAGGGCTGGGAGGACAGCCTCCTACGGGCAGTACTTC.